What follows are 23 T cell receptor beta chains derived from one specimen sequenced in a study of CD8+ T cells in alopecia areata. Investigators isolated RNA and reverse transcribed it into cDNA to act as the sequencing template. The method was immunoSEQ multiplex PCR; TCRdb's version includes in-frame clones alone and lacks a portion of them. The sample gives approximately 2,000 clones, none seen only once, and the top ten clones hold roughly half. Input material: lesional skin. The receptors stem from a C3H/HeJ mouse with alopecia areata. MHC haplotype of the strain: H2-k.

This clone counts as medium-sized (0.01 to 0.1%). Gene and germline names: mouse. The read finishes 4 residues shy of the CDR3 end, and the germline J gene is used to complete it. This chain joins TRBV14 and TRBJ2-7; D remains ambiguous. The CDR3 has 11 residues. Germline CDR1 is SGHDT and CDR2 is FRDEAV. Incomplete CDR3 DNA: TGTGCCAGCAGGCTGAAATAT. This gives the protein CASRLKY. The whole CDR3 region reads CASRLKYEQYF.

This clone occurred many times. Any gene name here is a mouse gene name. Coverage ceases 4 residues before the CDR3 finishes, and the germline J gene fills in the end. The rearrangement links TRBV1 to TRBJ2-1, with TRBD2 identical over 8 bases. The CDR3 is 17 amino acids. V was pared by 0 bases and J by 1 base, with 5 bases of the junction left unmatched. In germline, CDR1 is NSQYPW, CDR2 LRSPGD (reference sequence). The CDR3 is CTCSADAGGRNYAEQFF. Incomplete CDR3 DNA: TGCACCTGCAGTGCAGACGCTGGGGGGCGGAACTATGCT.

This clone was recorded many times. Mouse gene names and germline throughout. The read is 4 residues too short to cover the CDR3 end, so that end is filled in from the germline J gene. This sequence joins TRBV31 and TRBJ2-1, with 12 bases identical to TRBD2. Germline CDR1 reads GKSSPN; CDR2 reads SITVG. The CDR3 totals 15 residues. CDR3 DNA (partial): TGTGCCTGGAGTCTCCCTGACTGGGGGGGCGCT. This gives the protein CAWSLPDWGGA. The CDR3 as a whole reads CAWSLPDWGGAEQFF.

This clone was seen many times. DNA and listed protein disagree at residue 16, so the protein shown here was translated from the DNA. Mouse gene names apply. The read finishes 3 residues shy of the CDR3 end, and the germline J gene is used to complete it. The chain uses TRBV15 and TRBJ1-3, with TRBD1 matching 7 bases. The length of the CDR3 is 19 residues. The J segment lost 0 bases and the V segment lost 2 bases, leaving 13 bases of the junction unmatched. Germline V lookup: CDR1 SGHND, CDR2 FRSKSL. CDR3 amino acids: CASSLTNPWQGDSGNTLYF. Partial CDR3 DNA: TGTGCCAGCAGTTTAACTAATCCATGGCAGGGGGATTCTGGAAATACG. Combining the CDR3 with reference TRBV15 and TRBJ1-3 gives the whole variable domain DAGVTQTPRHEVAEKGQTIILKCEPVSGHNDLFWYRQTKIQGLELLSYFRSKSLMEDGGAFKDRFKAEMLNSSFSTLKIQPTEPKDSAVYLCASSLTNPWQGDSGNTLYFGEGSRLIVV.

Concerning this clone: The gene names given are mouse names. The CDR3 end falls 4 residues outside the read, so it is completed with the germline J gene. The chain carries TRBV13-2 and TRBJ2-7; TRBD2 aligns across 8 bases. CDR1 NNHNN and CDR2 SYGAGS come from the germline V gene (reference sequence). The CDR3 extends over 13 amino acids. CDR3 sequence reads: CASGGLGGYEQYF. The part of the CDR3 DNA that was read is TGTGCCAGCGGTGGGCTGGGGGGATAT.

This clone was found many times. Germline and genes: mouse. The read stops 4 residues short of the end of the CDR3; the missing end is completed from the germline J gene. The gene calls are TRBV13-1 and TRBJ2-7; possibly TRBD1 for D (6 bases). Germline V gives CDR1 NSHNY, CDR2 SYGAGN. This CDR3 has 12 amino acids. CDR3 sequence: CASSDAGDEQYF. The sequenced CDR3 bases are TGTGCCAGCAGTGATGCAGGGGAT.

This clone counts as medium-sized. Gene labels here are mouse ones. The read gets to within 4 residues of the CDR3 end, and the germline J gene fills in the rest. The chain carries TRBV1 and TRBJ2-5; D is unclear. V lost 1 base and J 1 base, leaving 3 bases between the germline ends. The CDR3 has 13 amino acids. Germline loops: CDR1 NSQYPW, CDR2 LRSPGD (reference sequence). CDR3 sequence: CTCSAVHQDTQYF. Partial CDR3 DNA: TGCACCTGCAGTGCAGTCCACCAAGAC.

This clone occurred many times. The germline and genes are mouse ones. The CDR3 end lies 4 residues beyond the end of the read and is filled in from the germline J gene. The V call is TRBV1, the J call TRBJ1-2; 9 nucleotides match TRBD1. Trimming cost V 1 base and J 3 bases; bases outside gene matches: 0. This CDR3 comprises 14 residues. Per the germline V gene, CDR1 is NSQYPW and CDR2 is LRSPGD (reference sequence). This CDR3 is CTCSAGTGDSDYTF. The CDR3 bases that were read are TGCACCTGCAGTGCAGGGACAGGGGACTCC.

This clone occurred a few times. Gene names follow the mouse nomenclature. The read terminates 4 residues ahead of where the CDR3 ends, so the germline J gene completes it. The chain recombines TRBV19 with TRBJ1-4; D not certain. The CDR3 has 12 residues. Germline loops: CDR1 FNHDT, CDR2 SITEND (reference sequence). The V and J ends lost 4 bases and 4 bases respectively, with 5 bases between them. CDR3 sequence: CASSRSNERLFF. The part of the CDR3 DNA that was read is TGTGCCAGCAGTCGCAGCAACGAA.

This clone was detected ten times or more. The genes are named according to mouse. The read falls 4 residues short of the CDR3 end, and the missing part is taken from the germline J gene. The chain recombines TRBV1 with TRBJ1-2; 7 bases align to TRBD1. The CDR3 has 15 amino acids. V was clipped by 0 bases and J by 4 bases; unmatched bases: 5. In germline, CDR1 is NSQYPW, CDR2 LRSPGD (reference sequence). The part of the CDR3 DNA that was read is TGCACCTGCAGTGCAGATGAGGGGGCAGGCTCC. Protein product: CTCSADEGAGS. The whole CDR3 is CTCSADEGAGSDYTF.

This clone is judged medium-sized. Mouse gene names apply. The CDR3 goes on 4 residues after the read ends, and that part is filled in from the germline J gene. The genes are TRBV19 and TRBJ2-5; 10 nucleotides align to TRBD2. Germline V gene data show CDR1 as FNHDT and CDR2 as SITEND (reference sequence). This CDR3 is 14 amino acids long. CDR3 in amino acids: CASSLGGREDTQYF. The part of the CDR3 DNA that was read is TGTGCCAGCAGTCTGGGGGGGCGCGAAGAC.

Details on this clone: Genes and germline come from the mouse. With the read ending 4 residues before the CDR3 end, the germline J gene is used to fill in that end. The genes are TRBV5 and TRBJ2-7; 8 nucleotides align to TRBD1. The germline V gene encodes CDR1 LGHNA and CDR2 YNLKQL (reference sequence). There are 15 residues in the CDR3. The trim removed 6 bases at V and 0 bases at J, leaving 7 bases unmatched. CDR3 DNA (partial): TGTGCCAGCAGTATCGGGACAGGCGGCTCCTAT. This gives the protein CASSIGTGGSY. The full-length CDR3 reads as CASSIGTGGSYEQYF.

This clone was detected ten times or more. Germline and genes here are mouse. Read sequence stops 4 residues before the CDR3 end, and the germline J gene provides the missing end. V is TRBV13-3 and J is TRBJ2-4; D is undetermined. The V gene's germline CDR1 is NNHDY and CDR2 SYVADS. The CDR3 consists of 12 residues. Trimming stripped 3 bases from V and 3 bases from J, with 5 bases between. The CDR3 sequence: CASSGRQNTLYF. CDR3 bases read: TGTGCCAGCAGTGGCAGACAAAAC.

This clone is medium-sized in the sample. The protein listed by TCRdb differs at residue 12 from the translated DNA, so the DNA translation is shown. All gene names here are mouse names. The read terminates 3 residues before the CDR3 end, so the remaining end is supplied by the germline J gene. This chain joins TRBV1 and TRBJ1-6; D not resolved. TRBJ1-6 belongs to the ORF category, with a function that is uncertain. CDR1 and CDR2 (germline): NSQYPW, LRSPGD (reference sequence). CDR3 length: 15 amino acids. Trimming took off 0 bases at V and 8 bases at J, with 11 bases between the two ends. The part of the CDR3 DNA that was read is TGCACCTGCAGTGCAGAAGGATTGAGGGATTCGCCC. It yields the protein CTCSAEGLRDSP. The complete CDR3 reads CTCSAEGLRDSPLYF.

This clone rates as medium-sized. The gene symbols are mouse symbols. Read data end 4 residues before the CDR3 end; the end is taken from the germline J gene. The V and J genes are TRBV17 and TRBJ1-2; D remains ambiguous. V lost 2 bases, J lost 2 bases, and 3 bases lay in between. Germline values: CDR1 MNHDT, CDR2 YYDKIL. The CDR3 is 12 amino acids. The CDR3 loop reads CASSRQNSDYTF. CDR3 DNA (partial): TGTGCTAGCAGTAGACAGAACTCC.

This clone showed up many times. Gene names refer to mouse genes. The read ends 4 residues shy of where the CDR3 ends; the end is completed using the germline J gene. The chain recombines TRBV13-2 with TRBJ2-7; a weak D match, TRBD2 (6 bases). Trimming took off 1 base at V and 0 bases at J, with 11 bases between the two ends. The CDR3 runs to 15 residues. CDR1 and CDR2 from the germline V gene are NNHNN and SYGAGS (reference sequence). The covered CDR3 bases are TGTGCCAGCGGTGATTTTGGGGGAAGCTCCTAT. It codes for CASGDFGGSSY. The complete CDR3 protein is CASGDFGGSSYEQYF.

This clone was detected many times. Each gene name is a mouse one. The CDR3 sequence is CASSGQSNTEVFF. The sequenced part of the CDR3 DNA is TGTGCCAGCAGTGGCCAGTCAAACACA. The chain joins TRBV13-1 to TRBJ1-1; D is unresolved. The read ends 4 residues early relative to the CDR3; the germline J gene fills the gap. The V end lost 3 bases, the J end lost 0 bases, and 6 bases lay between the germline ends. The CDR3 is made up of 13 amino acids. From germline, CDR1 is NSHNY and CDR2 SYGAGN.

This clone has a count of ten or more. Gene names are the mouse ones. The CDR3 DNA, read in part, is TGTGCCAGCAGCCCGGGACAGGGGACACCC. It encodes CASSPGQGTP. The whole CDR3 protein is CASSPGQGTPDYTF. This chain uses TRBV2 with TRBJ1-2, with 10 bases that match TRBD1. The read terminates 4 residues ahead of where the CDR3 ends, so the germline J gene completes it. Germline assignment: CDR1 LGHNA and CDR2 YSYQKL. The CDR3 contains 14 residues.

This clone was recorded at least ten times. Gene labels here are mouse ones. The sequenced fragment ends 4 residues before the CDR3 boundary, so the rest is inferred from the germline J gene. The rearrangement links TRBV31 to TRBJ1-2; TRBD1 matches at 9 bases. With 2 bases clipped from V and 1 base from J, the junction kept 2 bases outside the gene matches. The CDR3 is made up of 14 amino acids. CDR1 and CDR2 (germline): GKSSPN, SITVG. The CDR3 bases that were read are TGTGCCTGGAGTGAGGGACAGGGAAACTCC. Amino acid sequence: CAWSEGQGNS. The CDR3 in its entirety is CAWSEGQGNSDYTF.

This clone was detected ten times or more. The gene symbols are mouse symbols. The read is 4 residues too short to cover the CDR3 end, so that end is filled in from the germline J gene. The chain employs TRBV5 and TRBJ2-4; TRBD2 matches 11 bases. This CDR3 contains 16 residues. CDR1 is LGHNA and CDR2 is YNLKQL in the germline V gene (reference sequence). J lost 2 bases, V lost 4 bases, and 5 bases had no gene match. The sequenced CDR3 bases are TGTGCCAGCAGCCCTCGGGACTGGGGGTTTCAAAAC. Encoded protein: CASSPRDWGFQN. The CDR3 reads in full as CASSPRDWGFQNTLYF.

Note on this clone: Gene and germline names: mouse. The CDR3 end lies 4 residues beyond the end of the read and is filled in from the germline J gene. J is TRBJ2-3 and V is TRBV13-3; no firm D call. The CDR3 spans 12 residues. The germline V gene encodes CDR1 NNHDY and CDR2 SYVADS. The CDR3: CASSGRGETLYF. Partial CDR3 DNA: TGTGCCAGCAGTGGCCGTGGAGAA.

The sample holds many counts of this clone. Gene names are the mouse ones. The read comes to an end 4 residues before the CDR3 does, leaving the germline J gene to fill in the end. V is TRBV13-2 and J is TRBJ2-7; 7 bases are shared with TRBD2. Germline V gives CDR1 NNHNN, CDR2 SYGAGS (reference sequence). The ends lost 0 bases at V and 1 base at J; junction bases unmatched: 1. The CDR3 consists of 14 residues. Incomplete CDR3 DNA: TGTGCCAGCGGTGATGGTGGGGGGTCCTAT. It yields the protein CASGDGGGSY. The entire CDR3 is CASGDGGGSYEQYF.

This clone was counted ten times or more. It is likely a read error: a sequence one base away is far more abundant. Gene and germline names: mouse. CDR3 sequence reads: CACSAVRDDERLFF. The DNA read from the CDR3 is TGCGCCTGCAGTGCAGTCAGGGATGACGAA. V and J are TRBV1 and TRBJ1-4; D might be TRBD1 (5 bases). Coverage ceases 4 residues before the CDR3 finishes, and the germline J gene fills in the end. This CDR3 spans 14 amino acids. Germline values: CDR1 NSQYPW, CDR2 LRSPGD (reference sequence).